This T cell receptor (beta chain) was identified in a study of T-cell memory formation after mild COVID-19. CDR1 is SEHNR and CDR2 is FQNEAQ in the germline V gene (reference sequence). This CDR3 contains 17 residues. V shed 3 bases and J 2 bases; nucleotides not matched to a gene: 6. Researchers used 5'RACE with constant-segment primers to make TCR alpha and TCR beta cDNA libraries that carry sample barcodes and UMIs. One entry per CDR3 protein results from TCRdb running MiXCR on the 5' RACE reads. The sample lists more than 120,000 distinct CDR3 sequences, 15% to 20% occurring once. Sequencing input: PBMCs or a T cell subset sorted from them (not recorded which). The gene calls are TRBV7-9 and TRBJ2-3, with 12 bases aligning to TRBD2. This TCR was sampled from an adult woman who had mild COVID-19 (a few samples of this study predate the infection). Cell type and time point are not known. The CDR3 sequence is CASSLMTSGSPTDTQYF. The CDR3 DNA is TGTGCCAGCAGCTTGATGACTAGCGGGAGCCCCACAGATACGCAGTATTTT.